This TCR beta chain emerged from a study of T cells after yellow fever vaccination. Many counts were recorded for this clonotype. Per germline, CDR1 DFQATT and CDR2 SNEGSKA (reference sequence). The length of the CDR3 is 13 residues. V was cut by 0 bases and J by 4 bases, with 7 bases left in between. 5'RACE template switching added a universal primer site and UMIs to TCR cDNA. TCRdb itself ran the 5' RACE reads through MiXCR, one entry per CDR3 protein. The sample comprises some 220,000 distinct CDR3 sequences, under 3.5% of which are singletons, and about 3.3% rests with the top ten. The TCR sequence derives from a man between 18 and 29 years old who received the YFV17D yellow fever vaccine. The sequences come from CD4+ T cells sorted from PBMCs, collected 10 days after the yellow fever booster vaccination. The rearrangement links TRBV20-1 to TRBJ1-5, with D hard to call. Here the CDR3 DNA reads TGCAGTGCTAGAGATGACCCAAATCAGCCCCAGCATTTT. Its protein product is CSARDDPNQPQHF.